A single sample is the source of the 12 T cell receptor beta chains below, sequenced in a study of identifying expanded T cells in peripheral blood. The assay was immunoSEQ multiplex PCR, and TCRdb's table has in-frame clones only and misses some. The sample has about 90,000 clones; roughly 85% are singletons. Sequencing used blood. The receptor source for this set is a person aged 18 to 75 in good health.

The DNA for the CDR3 is TGCAGCGTTGAACGCCGGGGAGGCCCTAACTATGGCTACACCTTC. Translation gives CSVERRGGPNYGYTF. This rearrangement joins TRBV29-1 to TRBJ1-2; D gene unclear. Germline lookup yields CDR1 SQVTM and CDR2 ANQGSEA. The CDR3 is 15 residues long. V was cut by 2 bases and J by 0 bases, with 13 bases left in between.

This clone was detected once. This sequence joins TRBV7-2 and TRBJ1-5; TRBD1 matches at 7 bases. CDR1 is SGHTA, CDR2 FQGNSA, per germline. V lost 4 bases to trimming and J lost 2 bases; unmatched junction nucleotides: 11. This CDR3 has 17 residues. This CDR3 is CASSSRQGGLGNQPQHF. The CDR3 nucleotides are TGTGCCAGCAGCTCTCGACAGGGAGGGTTGGGCAATCAGCCCCAGCATTTT. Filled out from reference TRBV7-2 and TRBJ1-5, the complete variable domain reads GAGVSQSPSNKVTEKGKDVELRCDPISGHTALYWYRQSLGQGLEFLIYFQGNSAPDKSGLPSDRFSAERTGGSVSTLTIQRTQQEDSAVYLCASSSRQGGLGNQPQHFGDGTRLSIL.

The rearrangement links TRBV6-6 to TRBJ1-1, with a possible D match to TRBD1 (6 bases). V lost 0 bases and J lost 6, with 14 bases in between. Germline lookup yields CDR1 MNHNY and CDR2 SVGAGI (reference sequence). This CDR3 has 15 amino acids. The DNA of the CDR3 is TGTGCCAGCAGTTACTCGAGGTACAGGGCCTCTGAAGCTTTCTTT. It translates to CASSYSRYRASEAFF.

CDR3 residues: CASSLNLGGETQYF. The DNA for the CDR3 is TGTGCCAGCAGCTTAAATTTGGGGGGGGAGACCCAGTACTTC. The chain has TRBV7-7 and TRBJ2-5; 7 bases match TRBD2. Germline-derived CDR1 and CDR2 are SSHAT and FNYEAQ (reference sequence). Unmatched junction bases numbered 5, after V lost 2 bases and J lost 5 bases. There are 14 residues in the CDR3.

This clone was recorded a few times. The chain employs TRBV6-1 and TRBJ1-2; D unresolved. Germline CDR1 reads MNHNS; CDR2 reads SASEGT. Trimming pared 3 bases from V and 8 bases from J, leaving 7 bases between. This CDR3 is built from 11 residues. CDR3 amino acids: CASSDGRGYTF. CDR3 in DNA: TGTGCCAGCAGTGATGGCAGGGGCTACACCTTC.

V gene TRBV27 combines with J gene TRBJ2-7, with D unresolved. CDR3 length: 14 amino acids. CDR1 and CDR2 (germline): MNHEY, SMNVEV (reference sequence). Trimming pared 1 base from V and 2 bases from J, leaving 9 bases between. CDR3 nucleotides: TGTGCCAGCAGTTTATATGGGCCCCCCTACGAGCAGTACTTC. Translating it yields CASSLYGPPYEQYF.

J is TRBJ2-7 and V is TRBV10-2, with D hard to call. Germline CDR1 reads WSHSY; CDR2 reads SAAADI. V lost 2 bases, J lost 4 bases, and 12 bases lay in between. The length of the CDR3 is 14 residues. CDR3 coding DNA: TGCGCCAGCAGTGAGACGCAGGTAGATTACGAGCAGTACTTC. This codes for CASSETQVDYEQYF.

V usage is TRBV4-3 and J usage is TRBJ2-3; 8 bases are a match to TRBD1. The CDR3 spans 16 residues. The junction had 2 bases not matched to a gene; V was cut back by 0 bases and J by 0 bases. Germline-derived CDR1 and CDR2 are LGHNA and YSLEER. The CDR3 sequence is CASSQDQGASTDTQYF. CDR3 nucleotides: TGCGCCAGCAGCCAAGATCAGGGGGCTAGCACAGATACGCAGTATTTT.

CDR3 sequence: CASSDFRLTEAFF. The CDR3 DNA reads TGTGCCAGCAGTGATTTCCGTCTCACTGAAGCTTTCTTT. This chain joins TRBV6-1 and TRBJ1-1; D is uncertain. The CDR3 contains 13 residues. CDR1 MNHNS and CDR2 SASEGT come from the germline V gene. The ends were cut back, 3 bases at V and 4 bases at J, with 9 bases in the middle.

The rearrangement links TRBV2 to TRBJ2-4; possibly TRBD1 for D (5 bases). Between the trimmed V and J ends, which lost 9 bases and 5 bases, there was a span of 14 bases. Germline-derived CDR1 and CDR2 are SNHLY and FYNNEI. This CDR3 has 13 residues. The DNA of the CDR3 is TGTGCCAGTCAACAGGTACCAGAAAACATTCAGTACTTC. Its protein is CASQQVPENIQYF.

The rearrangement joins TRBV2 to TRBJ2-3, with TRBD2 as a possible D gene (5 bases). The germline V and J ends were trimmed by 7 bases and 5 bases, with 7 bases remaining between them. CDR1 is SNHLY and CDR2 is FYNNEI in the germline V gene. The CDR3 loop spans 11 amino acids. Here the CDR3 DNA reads TGTGCCAGCATGAGGGAAGATACGCAGTATTTT. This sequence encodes CASMREDTQYF.

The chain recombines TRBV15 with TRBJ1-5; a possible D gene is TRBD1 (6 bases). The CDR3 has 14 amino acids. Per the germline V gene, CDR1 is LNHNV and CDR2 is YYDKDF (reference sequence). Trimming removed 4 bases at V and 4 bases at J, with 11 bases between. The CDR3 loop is CATSNGGGNQPQHF. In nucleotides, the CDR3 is TGTGCCACCAGCAACGGAGGGGGGAATCAGCCCCAGCATTTT.